This record concerns one T cell receptor beta chain sequence. What it binds is not known. This CDR3 has 15 amino acids. The germline V gene encodes CDR1 LNHDA and CDR2 SQIVND (reference sequence). The ends were cut back, 7 bases at V and 0 bases at J, with 14 bases in the middle. These data originate in a study of blood T cells in healthy people across ages. A J-beta primer mix and a sample-barcoded 5' primer were used in a second PCR of roughly 6 to 12 cycles. TCRdb analysed the 5' RACE reads with MiXCR anew, one entry per CDR3 protein. In the table there are roughly 1,700,000 distinct CDR3 sequences, 28% of which are singletons. Whole-study results and caveats: Those diversity estimates obtained from one million T cells were thought to be underestimates.

Sequenced: blood. The clonotype comes from a woman in her 30s in good health. V usage is TRBV19 and J usage is TRBJ2-3; no reliable D call. CDR3 bases: TGTGCCAGTACCCTCCCCGGCGGAAGCACAGATACGCAGTATTTT. Residues: CASTLPGGSTDTQYF. Complete variable domain (other parts from reference TRBV19 and TRBJ2-3): DGGITQSPKYLFRKEGQNVTLSCEQNLNHDAMYWYRQDPGQGLRLIYYSQIVNDFQKGDIAEGYSVSREKKESFPLTVTSAQKNPTAFYLCASTLPGGSTDTQYFGPGTRLTVL.